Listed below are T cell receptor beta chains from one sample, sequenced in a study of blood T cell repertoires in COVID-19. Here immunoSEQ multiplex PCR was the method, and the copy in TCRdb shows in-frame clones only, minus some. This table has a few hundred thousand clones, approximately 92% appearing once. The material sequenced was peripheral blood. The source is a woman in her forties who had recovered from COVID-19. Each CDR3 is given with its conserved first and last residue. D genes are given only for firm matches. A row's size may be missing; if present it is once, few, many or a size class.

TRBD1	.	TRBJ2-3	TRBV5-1	CASSRTGSTDTQYF	TGCGCCAGCAGCCGGACAGGTAGCACAGATACGCAGTATTTT
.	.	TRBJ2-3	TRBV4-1	CASSLRDTQYF	TGCGCCAGCAGCCTCAGAGATACGCAGTATTTT
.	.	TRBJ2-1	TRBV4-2	CASSQVQGATDYNEQFF	TGTGCCAGCAGCCAAGTTCAAGGAGCGACAGATTACAATGAGCAGTTCTTC
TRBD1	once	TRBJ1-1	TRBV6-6	CASNQGGGREAFF	TGTGCCAGCAACCAGGGGGGCGGGCGAGAAGCTTTCTTT
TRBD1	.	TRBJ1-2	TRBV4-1	CASSQWTGVGYGYTF	TGCGCCAGCAGCCAGTGGACAGGGGTGGGATATGGCTACACCTTC
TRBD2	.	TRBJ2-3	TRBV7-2	CASSFGLAVNQRTDTQYF	TGTGCCAGCAGCTTCGGTCTAGCGGTTAATCAACGGACAGATACGCAGTATTTT
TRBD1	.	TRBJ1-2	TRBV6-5	CASTRTGGNYGYTF	TGTGCCAGCACTAGGACAGGGGGCAACTATGGCTACACCTTC
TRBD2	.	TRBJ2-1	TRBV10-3	CASKGLAGINEQFF	TGTGCCAGCAAGGGACTAGCGGGAATCAATGAGCAGTTCTTC
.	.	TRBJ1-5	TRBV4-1	CASSQGSGNQPQHF	TGCGCCAGCAGCCAAGGCAGCGGCAATCAGCCCCAGCATTTT
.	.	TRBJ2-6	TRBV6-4	CASSDRGSGANVLTF	TGTGCCAGCAGTGACAGGGGCTCTGGGGCCAACGTCCTGACTTTC
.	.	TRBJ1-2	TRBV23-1	CASSQSTDLAHYGYTF	TGCGCCAGCAGTCAATCCACTGATCTCGCCCACTATGGCTACACCTTC
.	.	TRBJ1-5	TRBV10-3	CAISVSDNQPQHF	TGTGCCATCAGTGTCTCAGACAATCAGCCCCAGCATTTT
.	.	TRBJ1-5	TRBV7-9	CASSAHREPGQPQHF	TGTGCCAGCAGCGCACATAGGGAGCCGGGTCAGCCCCAGCATTTT
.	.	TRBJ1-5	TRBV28	CASSRTALKPQHF	TGTGCCAGCAGTAGGACAGCGTTGAAGCCCCAGCATTTT
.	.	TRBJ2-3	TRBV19	CASSRLADTQYF	TGTGCCAGTAGTAGACTAGCAGATACGCAGTATTTT
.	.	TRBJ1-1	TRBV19	CASSLQGFTEAFF	TGTGCCAGTAGTTTGCAGGGTTTCACTGAAGCTTTCTTT
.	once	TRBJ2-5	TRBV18	CASSPPGRGPETQYF	TGTGCCAGCTCACCCCCCGGCAGGGGCCCAGAGACCCAGTACTTC
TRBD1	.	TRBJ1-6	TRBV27	CASSLTGQGANSPLHF	TGTGCCAGCAGTCTGACGGGACAGGGCGCTAATTCACCCCTCCACTTT
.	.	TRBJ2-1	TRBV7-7	CASSDRPVYNEQFF	TGTGCCAGCAGCGACAGACCAGTATACAATGAGCAGTTCTTC
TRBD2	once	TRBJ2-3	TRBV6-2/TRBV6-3	CASSYSSAGGNALSSTDTQYF	TGTGCCAGCAGTTACTCGTCAGCGGGAGGGAATGCTCTTTCTAGCACAGATACGCAGTATTTT
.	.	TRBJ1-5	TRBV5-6	CASSLGGGQPQHF	TGTGCCAGCAGCTTGGGGGGAGGTCAGCCCCAGCATTTT
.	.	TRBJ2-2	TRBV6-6	CASNPLGQINTGELFF	TGTGCCAGCAACCCGTTAGGACAGATTAACACCGGGGAGCTGTTTTTT
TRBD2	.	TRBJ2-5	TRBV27	CASSPRLAGGPETQYF	TGTGCCAGCAGCCCGAGACTAGCGGGAGGGCCAGAGACCCAGTACTTC
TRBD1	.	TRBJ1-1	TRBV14	CASSPGGFTEAFF	TGTGCCAGCAGCCCAGGGGGCTTCACTGAAGCTTTCTTT
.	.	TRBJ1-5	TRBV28	CASSLWSGRGTDQPQHF	TGTGCCAGCAGTTTATGGTCCGGCAGGGGTACCGATCAGCCCCAGCATTTT
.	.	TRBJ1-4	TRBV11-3	CASSPPRGAEKLFF	TGTGCCAGCAGCCCCCCCAGGGGCGCAGAAAAACTGTTTTTT
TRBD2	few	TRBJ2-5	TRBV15	CATSRDMLAGGGETQYF	TGTGCCACCAGCAGAGATATGTTAGCGGGAGGAGGAGAGACCCAGTACTTC
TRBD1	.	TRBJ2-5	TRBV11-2	CASSFAGGETQYF	TGTGCCAGCAGCTTTGCAGGGGGAGAGACCCAGTACTTC
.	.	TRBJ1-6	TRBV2	CASTIQHPPLHF	TGTGCCAGCACCATACAGCATCCACCCCTCCACTTT
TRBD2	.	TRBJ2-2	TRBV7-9	CASSRLAGDTGELFF	TGTGCCAGCAGCAGACTAGCGGGGGACACCGGGGAGCTGTTTTTT
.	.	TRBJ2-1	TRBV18	CASSPRAGWNEQFF	TGTGCCAGCTCACCCCGGGCGGGTTGGAATGAGCAGTTCTTC
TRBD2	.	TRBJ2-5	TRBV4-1	CASSPRTSGVQETQYF	TGCGCCAGCAGCCCCCGGACTAGCGGGGTACAAGAGACCCAGTACTTC
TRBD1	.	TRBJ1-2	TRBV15	CATSSIRQGARYGYTF	TGTGCCACCAGCAGCATAAGACAGGGGGCGCGGTATGGCTACACCTTC
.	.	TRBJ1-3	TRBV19	CASSRTSVGNTIYF	TGTGCCAGTAGTAGGACTAGTGTCGGAAACACCATATATTTT
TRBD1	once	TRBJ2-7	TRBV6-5	CASTVRQGIGEQYF	TGTGCCAGCACTGTCAGACAGGGGATCGGGGAGCAGTACTTC
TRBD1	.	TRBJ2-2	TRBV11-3	CASSLVGQGHGGELFF	TGTGCCAGCAGCTTAGTAGGACAGGGACATGGCGGGGAGCTGTTTTTT
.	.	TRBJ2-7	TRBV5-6	CASSLGQYEQYF	TGTGCCAGCAGCTTGGGGCAGTACGAGCAGTACTTC